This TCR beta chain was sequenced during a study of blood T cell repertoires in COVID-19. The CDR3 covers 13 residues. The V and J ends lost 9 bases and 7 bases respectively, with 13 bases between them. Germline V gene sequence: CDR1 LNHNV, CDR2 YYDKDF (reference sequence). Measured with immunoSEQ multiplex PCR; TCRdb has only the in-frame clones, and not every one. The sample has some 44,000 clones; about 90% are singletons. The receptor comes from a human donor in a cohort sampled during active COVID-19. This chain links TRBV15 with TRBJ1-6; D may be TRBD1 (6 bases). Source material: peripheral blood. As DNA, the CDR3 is TGTGCCACACGAACAGGGTTGAATTCACCCCTCCACTTT. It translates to CATRTGLNSPLHF.